What follows are 28 T cell receptor beta chains derived from one specimen sequenced in a study of cytomegalovirus exposure and HLA in healthy donors. A multiplex PCR was run with 60 Vbeta primers and 13 Jbeta primers. Libraries were prepared by immunoSEQ multiplex PCR; TCRdb keeps only in-frame clonotypes and omits some of them. The repertoire holds 95,000 to 100,000 clones, with roughly 74% as singletons. Sequencing input: PBMCs. The receptors stem from a woman aged 35 to 49 in good health and CMV-seronegative.

The sample holds one count of this clone. The chain combines TRBV5-1 with TRBJ2-7; possibly TRBD2 for D (7 bases). This CDR3 region has 13 residues. V lost 0 bases to trimming and J lost 6 bases, with 10 bases between them. CDR1 is SGHRS and CDR2 is YFSETQ in the germline V gene. The chain's CDR3 is CASSLEGGPEQYF. The CDR3 DNA sequence: TGCGCCAGCAGCTTGGAGGGGGGGCCCGAGCAGTACTTC.

V usage is TRBV7-2 and J usage is TRBJ1-3; TRBD1 agrees at 10 bases. The CDR3 length is 17 residues. The V and J ends lost 0 bases and 2 bases, in that order; junction bases with no gene match: 4. The germline V gene has CDR1 SGHTA and CDR2 FQGNSA. The CDR3: CASSLAGTGAAGNTIYF. DNA of the CDR3: TGTGCCAGCAGCTTAGCCGGGACAGGGGCGGCTGGAAACACCATATATTTT.

The V gene is TRBV27, the J gene TRBJ2-7, with D possibly matching TRBD2 (6 bases). Germline V gives CDR1 MNHEY, CDR2 SMNVEV (reference sequence). V was clipped by 3 bases and J by 2 bases, with 11 bases between them. CDR3 length: 14 residues. The CDR3 loop is CASSLGGETYEQYF. The CDR3 DNA sequence: TGTGCCAGCAGTTTGGGGGGAGAGACCTACGAGCAGTACTTC.

The chain couples TRBV9 to TRBJ1-1; 8 nucleotides match TRBD1. The CDR3 extends over 16 amino acids. J was trimmed by 4 bases and V by 2 bases; bases with no gene match: 10. Germline values: CDR1 SGDLS, CDR2 YYNGEE. CDR3 loop: CASSVGQGVLSTEAFF. DNA for the CDR3: TGTGCCAGCAGCGTTGGACAGGGTGTTCTGAGCACTGAAGCTTTCTTT.

In DNA, the CDR3 is TGTGCCAGCAGTTCCAGCGGGGAAGGTACCTACGAGCAGTACTTC. Protein product: CASSSSGEGTYEQYF. The chain uses TRBV28 and TRBJ2-7; 7 nucleotides line up with TRBD2. V lost 4 bases and J lost 2; bases outside the gene matches: 8. Germline CDR1 MDHEN, CDR2 SYDVKM. This CDR3 comprises 15 residues.

The chain couples TRBV19 to TRBJ1-5; weak D call: TRBD1 (6 bases). CDR1 LNHDA and CDR2 SQIVND come from the germline V gene (reference sequence). V lost 7 bases and J lost 5, with 21 bases in between. This CDR3 is 16 amino acids long. The CDR3 bases are TGTGCCAGTACCAGCCGAGGGGGGGGCGCAGATCAGCCCCAGCATTTT. This gives the protein CASTSRGGGADQPQHF.

The rearrangement links TRBV4-2 to TRBJ2-1; 8 positions match TRBD1. With V trimmed by 3 bases and J by 6 bases, 7 bases remained unmatched. This CDR3 spans 15 amino acids. CDR1 and CDR2 (germline): LGHNA, YNFKEQ. CDR3 loop: CASSHLDRGANEQFF. As DNA, the CDR3 is TGTGCCAGCAGCCACCTAGACAGGGGCGCCAATGAGCAGTTCTTC.

J is TRBJ2-1 and V is TRBV5-5; a weak D match, TRBD2 (6 bases). This CDR3 contains 17 residues. Trimming cost V 2 bases and J 3 bases, with 18 bases left between them. The V gene's germline CDR1 is SGHKS and CDR2 YYEKEE (reference sequence). The CDR3 reads CASSFGLVGSLYNEQFF. CDR3 nucleotides: TGTGCCAGCAGCTTCGGGTTGGTCGGGAGCCTCTACAATGAGCAGTTCTTC.

V and J are TRBV30 and TRBJ2-7; TRBD1 matches at 7 bases. The V gene end was trimmed by 4 bases and the J gene end by 3 bases; junction bases not matched to a gene: 12. Germline V gives CDR1 GTSNPN, CDR2 SVGIG (reference sequence). The CDR3 covers 15 residues. CDR3 protein: CAWNPYRDSDYEQYF. CDR3 coding DNA: TGTGCCTGGAACCCATACCGGGACAGCGACTACGAGCAGTACTTC.

This rearrangement joins TRBV20-1 to TRBJ1-2; D is possibly TRBD1 (5 bases). The CDR3 is made up of 11 amino acids. V lost 1 base, J lost 8 bases, and 8 bases lay in between. In germline, CDR1 is DFQATT, CDR2 SNEGSKA (reference sequence). This CDR3 is CSARAGDGYTF. CDR3 DNA sequence: TGCAGTGCTAGAGCGGGGGACGGCTACACCTTC.

About this clone itself: Relative to the germline gene, one junction end is altered; a read error may explain this. The chain couples TRBV5-1 to TRBJ2-3; TRBD1 aligns across 9 bases. The CDR3 has 15 amino acids. Germline CDR1 reads SGHRS; CDR2 reads YFSETQ. The CDR3 bases are TGCGCCAGCAGCTTCGGAGGGACAGGGAATCTTGGTATGGATTTT. Translated, it gives CASSFGGTGNLGMDF.

J is TRBJ1-5 and V is TRBV30; D uncertain. The CDR3 has 13 amino acids. Germline V gene sequence: CDR1 GTSNPN, CDR2 SVGIG (reference sequence). Trimming took off 1 base at V and 6 bases at J, with 10 bases between the two ends. CDR3 residues: CAWSEFRSQPQHF. CDR3 DNA sequence: TGTGCCTGGAGTGAGTTCAGGTCTCAGCCCCAGCATTTT.

V gene TRBV5-4 combines with J gene TRBJ2-1, with D perhaps TRBD2 (6 bases). Trimming took off 0 bases at V and 2 bases at J, with 9 bases between the two ends. Germline-derived CDR1 and CDR2 are SGHNT and YYREEE (reference sequence). CDR3 length: 15 residues. Here the CDR3 reads CASSLVSGAYNEQFF. The DNA for the CDR3 is TGTGCCAGCAGCTTGGTTAGCGGAGCCTACAATGAGCAGTTCTTC.

The DNA of the CDR3 is TGTGCCTGGAGTCCCGACAGGGGTATACTCTATGGCTACACCTTC. This encodes CAWSPDRGILYGYTF. The V and J genes are TRBV30 and TRBJ1-2, with 8 nucleotides matching TRBD1. Trimming took 2 bases from V and 4 from J; bases not matched to a gene: 9. The CDR3 consists of 15 residues. The V gene's germline CDR1 is GTSNPN and CDR2 SVGIG (reference sequence).

V and J are TRBV11-3 and TRBJ2-7, with D unresolved. Trimming removed 2 bases at V and 4 bases at J, with 12 bases between. Per germline, CDR1 SGHNT and CDR2 YENEEA. The CDR3 runs 14 residues. The CDR3 DNA sequence: TGTGCCAGCAGCTTATCCGAGACACCGTACGAGCAGTACTTC. It encodes CASSLSETPYEQYF.

V gene TRBV7-6 combines with J gene TRBJ2-3, with D perhaps TRBD2 (6 bases). The V gene lost 3 bases and the J gene lost 4 bases, with 20 bases spanning the gap. Germline V lookup: CDR1 SGHVS, CDR2 FNYEAQ. CDR3 length equals 17 residues. CDR3 bases: TGTGCCAGCAGCTTCTTGGCTTGGGAGGTTTTCCCAGATACGCAGTATTTT. Translation: CASSFLAWEVFPDTQYF.

This chain links TRBV7-8 with TRBJ2-2; D is uncertain. Germline V gives CDR1 SGHVS, CDR2 FQNEAQ. The germline V and J ends were trimmed by 5 bases and 1 base, with 14 bases remaining between them. CDR3 size: 16 residues. The CDR3 DNA reads TGTGCCAGCAGCCCCGGCAAAGACTGGAACACCGGGGAGCTGTTTTTT. Amino acids: CASSPGKDWNTGELFF.

This chain uses TRBV13 with TRBJ1-4; D is ambiguous. Trimming stripped 5 bases from V and 3 bases from J, with 13 bases between. This CDR3 contains 15 residues. The germline CDR1 and CDR2 sequences are PRHDT and FYEKMQ (reference sequence). The CDR3 sequence: CASSPRPGANEKLFF. The CDR3 nucleotides are TGTGCCAGCAGCCCGCGACCCGGGGCTAATGAAAAACTGTTTTTT.

The chain recombines TRBV10-1 with TRBJ1-1, with D uncertain. The CDR3 is 14 amino acids. CDR1 WNHNN and CDR2 SYGVQD come from the germline V gene (reference sequence). Deletions cut 4 bases from V and 4 bases from J, with 13 bases between. The CDR3 sequence: CASSVFPGSTEAFF. CDR3 nucleotides: TGCGCCAGCAGTGTCTTCCCAGGTTCCACTGAAGCTTTCTTT.

The DNA for the CDR3 is TGTGCCAGCAGTATGCGACAGGGGAAGCTTTTCTACGAGCAGTACTTC. This translates into CASSMRQGKLFYEQYF. This chain links TRBV27 with TRBJ2-7, with TRBD1 identical over 8 bases. Germline-derived CDR1 and CDR2 are MNHEY and SMNVEV (reference sequence). CDR3 length: 16 residues. V lost 5 bases and J lost 3; bases outside the gene matches: 12.

The J gene is TRBJ2-3, the V gene TRBV13; perhaps TRBD1 as D (6 bases). The V and J ends lost 6 bases and 6 bases respectively, with 22 bases between them. CDR1 is PRHDT, CDR2 FYEKMQ, per germline (reference sequence). This CDR3 contains 16 residues. The CDR3 spells CASRWALGQSGDTQYF. The CDR3 DNA reads as TGTGCCAGCAGGTGGGCCTTGGGACAATCAGGGGATACGCAGTATTTT.

The chain couples TRBV18 to TRBJ2-1, with 7 bases matching TRBD1. The CDR3 covers 13 residues. The germline V gene has CDR1 KGHSH and CDR2 LQKENI. Trimming removed 3 bases from V and 8 bases from J; junction bases left unmatched: 4. For the CDR3, the DNA is TGTGCCAGCTCACCCGACAGGGATGATGAGCAGTTCTTC. Translated: CASSPDRDDEQFF.

The chain links TRBV6-4 to TRBJ2-3, with TRBD2 matching 13 bases. There are 15 residues in the CDR3. Germline loops: CDR1 MRHNA, CDR2 SNTAGT. The ends lost 2 bases at V and 4 bases at J; junction bases unmatched: 0. The CDR3 DNA reads as TGTGCCAGCAGTGACACTAGCGGGGGGGCAGATACGCAGTATTTT. Translated: CASSDTSGGADTQYF.

This clone has a handful of counts. This sequence joins TRBV6-6 and TRBJ2-2, with 10 nucleotides matching TRBD2. V was pared by 5 bases and J by 1 base, with 4 bases of the junction left unmatched. CDR3 length: 16 residues. In germline, CDR1 is MNHNY, CDR2 SVGAGI (reference sequence). Here the CDR3 DNA reads TGTGCCAGCAGTCACTTAGCGGGAGGGAACACCGGGGAGCTGTTTTTT. As protein: CASSHLAGGNTGELFF.

V gene TRBV6-1 combines with J gene TRBJ1-1; 11 bases map to TRBD1. The CDR3 runs 14 residues. The germline gives CDR1 MNHNS, CDR2 SASEGT. Losses at the gene ends were 4 bases for V and 4 bases for J; bases not matched to a gene: 2. For the CDR3, the DNA is TGTGCCAGCAGTGCCGGGACAGGGGGCACTGAAGCTTTCTTT. Translating it yields CASSAGTGGTEAFF.

This rearrangement joins TRBV5-4 to TRBJ2-1; D is perhaps TRBD2 (5 bases). This CDR3 is built from 13 residues. Germline CDR1 reads SGHNT; CDR2 reads YYREEE (reference sequence). The V gene lost 0 bases and the J gene lost 8 bases, with 9 bases spanning the gap. As DNA, the CDR3 is TGTGCCAGCAGCTTGGTACTAGTCGATGAGCAGTTCTTC. Encoded protein: CASSLVLVDEQFF.

The chain employs TRBV27 and TRBJ2-3, with D maybe TRBD2 (5 bases). This CDR3 region has 16 residues. CDR1 and CDR2 (germline): MNHEY, SMNVEV (reference sequence). The V gene lost 5 bases and the J gene lost 6 bases, with 21 bases spanning the gap. This CDR3 is CASSPVDWLEMDTQYF. CDR3 sequence (DNA): TGTGCCAGCAGTCCCGTGGACTGGTTGGAGATGGATACGCAGTATTTT.

This clone came up once. The V call is TRBV30, the J call TRBJ2-1, with 11 bases identical to TRBD2. Germline CDR1 reads GTSNPN; CDR2 reads SVGIG (reference sequence). J lost 7 bases, V lost 1 base, and 9 bases had no gene match. The CDR3 extends over 16 amino acids. The CDR3 loop is CAWSGTSGRSWNEQFF. The DNA of the CDR3 is TGTGCCTGGAGTGGGACTAGCGGGCGGTCTTGGAATGAGCAGTTCTTC.